Shown below are 32 T cell receptor beta chains from a single sample sequenced in a study of PD-L1 blockade in urothelial cancer. Libraries were prepared by immunoSEQ multiplex PCR; TCRdb keeps only in-frame clonotypes and omits some of them. This repertoire shows 95,000 or so clones, around 86% found once; its top ten account for 1.5% to 2.5%. Time point indicated: pretreatment peripheral blood. Source: PBMCs, taken around atezolizumab (anti-PD-L1) treatment. The receptor set was obtained from a man in his 60s with urothelial cancer.

The chain links TRBV10-2 to TRBJ2-3, with 8 bases aligning to TRBD2. The CDR3 covers 14 residues. V dropped 6 bases and J dropped 0; count of bases not matched to a gene: 2. Germline V gene lookup returns CDR1 WSHSY and CDR2 SAAADI. CDR3 in DNA: TGCGCCAGCAGCGGGAGGGTGAGCACAGATACGCAGTATTTT. It specifies CASSGRVSTDTQYF.

The rearrangement joins TRBV9 to TRBJ1-3; 7 positions match TRBD1. Unmatched junction bases numbered 2, after V lost 1 base and J lost 1 base. From germline, CDR1 is SGDLS and CDR2 YYNGEE. The CDR3 runs 15 residues. The CDR3 sequence: CASSVSGQSGNTIYF. In DNA form, the CDR3 reads TGTGCCAGCAGCGTATCGGGACAGTCTGGAAACACCATATATTTT.

The chain has TRBV5-1 and TRBJ1-6; TRBD1 matches 7 bases. This CDR3 has 16 residues. Trimming cost V 4 bases and J 0 bases; bases outside gene matches: 4. Looked up from germline, CDR1 is SGHRS and CDR2 is YFSETQ. CDR3 sequence: CASSTGVSSYNSPLHF. In DNA, the CDR3 is TGCGCCAGCAGCACAGGGGTGAGCTCCTATAATTCACCCCTCCACTTT.

The table lists this clone with a count of one. The rearrangement uses TRBV6-5 and TRBJ1-2, with unresolved D. The CDR3 has 14 residues. CDR1 and CDR2 (germline): MNHEY, SVGAGI. V shed 5 bases and J shed 0 bases, with 10 bases lying between them. CDR3 sequence reads: CASSTLAANYGYTF. In DNA form, the CDR3 reads TGTGCCAGCAGTACCTTAGCGGCTAACTATGGCTACACCTTC.

This clone was observed a single time. The chain has TRBV7-9 and TRBJ2-1, with D unclear. CDR1 SEHNR and CDR2 FQNEAQ come from the germline V gene (reference sequence). The CDR3 runs to 14 residues. Trimming took off 0 bases at V and 3 bases at J, with 6 bases between the two ends. CDR3 residues: CASSLASVYNEQFF. The CDR3 region has the DNA TGTGCCAGCAGCTTAGCGTCCGTCTACAATGAGCAGTTCTTC.

To note about this clone: An end of the junction does not agree with germline; a read error may underlie this. This sequence joins TRBV7-6 and TRBJ2-3, with 11 bases lining up with TRBD2. The germline gives CDR1 SGHVS, CDR2 FNYEAQ. The CDR3 totals 15 residues. Here the CDR3 DNA reads TGTGCCAGCAGCCTAGCGGGAGGCTTCACAGATACGCAGTATTTT. Residues: CASSLAGGFTDTQYF.

The chain uses TRBV5-1 and TRBJ2-7; 7 nucleotides match TRBD1. The CDR3 is 14 residues long. CDR1 SGHRS and CDR2 YFSETQ come from the germline V gene. Trimming at V came to 0 bases and at J to 2 bases, leaving 2 bases not matched to a gene. The DNA of the CDR3 is TGCGCCAGCAGCTTGGAAGGGACAGCCTACGAGCAGTACTTC. Translation: CASSLEGTAYEQYF. Combining the CDR3 with reference TRBV5-1 and TRBJ2-7 gives the whole variable domain KAGVTQTPRYLIKTRGQQVTLSCSPISGHRSVSWYQQTPGQGLQFLFEYFSETQRNKGNFPGRFSGRQFSNSRSEMNVSTLELGDSALYLCASSLEGTAYEQYFGPGTRLTVT.

The rearrangement uses TRBV5-4 and TRBJ2-5; 10 bases agree with TRBD2. Germline V CDR1 and CDR2: SGHNT, YYREEE (reference sequence). The CDR3 runs to 17 residues. V lost 3 bases, J lost 0 bases, and 8 bases stayed unmatched. The CDR3 nucleotides are TGTGCCAGCAGCTCGGGACTAGCGATACCCGACCAAGAGACCCAGTACTTC. The encoded protein is CASSSGLAIPDQETQYF.

The chain links TRBV6-1 to TRBJ2-5, with unresolved D. The V gene's germline CDR1 is MNHNS and CDR2 SASEGT. V shed 7 bases and J shed 5 bases, with 8 bases lying between them. The CDR3 has 11 amino acids. The CDR3 coding sequence is TGTGCCAGCATGTCCGGGGAGACCCAGTACTTC. It yields the protein CASMSGETQYF.

Only one count was recorded for this clone. The J gene is TRBJ2-4, the V gene TRBV6-6; a weak D match, TRBD2 (7 bases). The V and J ends lost 8 bases and 7 bases respectively, with 18 bases between them. Germline V gene data show CDR1 as MNHNY and CDR2 as SVGAGI (reference sequence). This CDR3 region has 14 residues. CDR3 sequence (DNA): TGTGCCAGCCAAAGGGGGGGGGCTAGTAACATTCAGTACTTC. Amino acids: CASQRGGASNIQYF.

The chain employs TRBV28 and TRBJ2-3; 8 nucleotides match TRBD1. The CDR3 covers 14 residues. The trim removed 5 bases at V and 4 bases at J, leaving 5 bases unmatched. Germline lookup yields CDR1 MDHEN and CDR2 SYDVKM. As DNA, the CDR3 is TGTGCCAGCAGTCTCGGACAGGGCCCAGATACGCAGTATTTT. Residues: CASSLGQGPDTQYF.

This chain links TRBV19 with TRBJ1-4, with TRBD1 matching 10 bases. V was clipped by 4 bases and J by 14 bases; unmatched bases: 7. Germline V gene data show CDR1 as LNHDA and CDR2 as SQIVND (reference sequence). The CDR3 covers 13 residues. CDR3 in amino acids: CASSTRGTGALFF. CDR3 DNA sequence: TGTGCCAGTAGTACAAGGGGGACAGGGGCGCTGTTTTTT.

The chain uses TRBV27 and TRBJ1-2; 7 bases line up with TRBD1. Losses at the gene ends were 1 base for V and 8 bases for J; bases not matched to a gene: 4. The CDR3 extends over 13 amino acids. Germline lookup yields CDR1 MNHEY and CDR2 SMNVEV (reference sequence). CDR3 amino acids: CASSLWQGGGYTF. CDR3 nucleotides: TGTGCCAGCAGTTTATGGCAGGGGGGAGGCTACACCTTC.

The chain uses TRBV28 and TRBJ2-5, with a weak D call TRBD1 (6 bases). This CDR3 is 14 amino acids long. V shed 5 bases and J shed 1 base, with 11 bases lying between them. Looked up from germline, CDR1 is MDHEN and CDR2 is SYDVKM. The CDR3 nucleotides read TGTGCCAGCAGTCCTTCCAGGGGCCAAGAGACCCAGTACTTC. Amino acids: CASSPSRGQETQYF.

The chain combines TRBV10-1 with TRBJ2-2, with TRBD2 matching 8 bases. Germline V lookup: CDR1 WNHNN, CDR2 SYGVQD (reference sequence). CDR3 length: 17 residues. The V and J ends lost 0 bases and 1 base, in that order; junction bases with no gene match: 4. CDR3 sequence reads: CASSESNAGGNTGELFF. Here the CDR3 DNA reads TGCGCCAGCAGTGAGTCGAATGCGGGGGGGAACACCGGGGAGCTGTTTTTT.

The gene calls are TRBV6-5 and TRBJ1-2; 7 nucleotides line up with TRBD1. This CDR3 has 16 residues. Trimming took 2 bases from V and 2 from J; bases not matched to a gene: 8. Germline assignment: CDR1 MNHEY and CDR2 SVGAGI. The CDR3 loop is CASSYSGTDTNYGYTF. The CDR3 nucleotides read TGTGCCAGCAGTTACAGTGGGACAGATACGAACTATGGCTACACCTTC.

This chain connects TRBV9 to TRBJ1-6, with D possibly being TRBD1 (6 bases). The V and J ends lost 0 bases and 9 bases respectively, with 16 bases between them. Per germline, CDR1 SGDLS and CDR2 YYNGEE. The CDR3 length is 16 residues. The CDR3: CASSVAEQGVGSPLHF. CDR3 sequence (DNA): TGTGCCAGCAGCGTAGCGGAACAGGGAGTGGGTTCACCCCTCCACTTT.

This clone was seen ten or more times. The chain joins TRBV4-3 to TRBJ2-1, with a tentative D call TRBD1 (5 bases). Deletions cut 0 bases from V and 3 bases from J, with 12 bases between. CDR3 size: 16 residues. Germline lookup yields CDR1 LGHNA and CDR2 YSLEER. The CDR3 region is CASSQERQGYYNEQFF. The CDR3 nucleotides are TGCGCCAGCAGCCAAGAGAGGCAGGGTTACTACAATGAGCAGTTCTTC.

CDR3 region: CASTQRLAGTGELFF. The CDR3 DNA is TGTGCCAGCACGCAGCGACTAGCGGGGACCGGGGAGCTGTTTTTT. The V call is TRBV2, the J call TRBJ2-2, with TRBD2 identical over 11 bases. The CDR3 extends over 15 amino acids. CDR1 SNHLY and CDR2 FYNNEI come from the germline V gene. V gave up 7 bases and J gave up 5 bases; unmatched junction bases: 6.

This clone is a singleton in its sample. The CDR3, as DNA: TGTGCCAGCAGTTTTGGGACAGGGGGCTCTCAGCCCCAGCATTTT. It translates to CASSFGTGGSQPQHF. The rearrangement uses TRBV28 and TRBJ1-5; 12 nucleotides line up with TRBD1. The germline gives CDR1 MDHEN, CDR2 SYDVKM. J lost 6 bases, V lost 3 bases, and 3 bases had no gene match. There are 15 residues in the CDR3. The full variable domain, completed using reference TRBV28 and TRBJ1-5, is DVKVTQSSRYLVKRTGEKVFLECVQDMDHENMFWYRQDPGLGLRLIYFSYDVKMKEKGDIPEGYSVSREKKERFSLILESASTNQTSMYLCASSFGTGGSQPQHFGDGTRLSIL.

J is TRBJ1-3 and V is TRBV14, with 7 bases lining up with TRBD1. The V gene's germline CDR1 is SGHDN and CDR2 FVKESK. Germline trimming cut 4 bases from V and 2 bases from J; bases unmatched to any gene: 2. The CDR3 has 14 amino acids. The CDR3 loop is CASSPGQTGNTIYF. CDR3 sequence (DNA): TGTGCCAGCAGCCCGGGACAGACTGGAAACACCATATATTTT. Full variable domain (rest looked up from reference TRBV14 and TRBJ1-3): EAGVTQFPSHSVIEKGQTVTLRCDPISGHDNLYWYRRVMGKEIKFLLHFVKESKQDESGMPNNRFLAERTGGTYSTLKVQPAELEDSGVYFCASSPGQTGNTIYFGEGSWLTVV.

This chain connects TRBV11-2 to TRBJ2-7, with 10 bases lining up with TRBD2. The J segment lost 4 bases and the V segment lost 3 bases, leaving 6 bases of the junction unmatched. Germline V gene sequence: CDR1 SGHAT, CDR2 FQNNGV. The CDR3 length is 15 residues. In nucleotides, the CDR3 is TGTGCCAGCAGCTTGCGCAGCGGGGGGGCTTACGAGCAGTACTTC. Encoded protein: CASSLRSGGAYEQYF.

The rearrangement links TRBV21-1 to TRBJ1-5. TRBV21-1 is classified as a pseudogene. The CDR3 has 14 amino acids. Written as DNA, the CDR3 is TGTGCCAGCAGCAAAGGACGGGGAAATCAGCCCCAGCATTTT. The encoded protein is CASSKGRGNQPQHF.

The CDR3 reads CSGQTGDQPQHF. CDR3 DNA: TGCAGCGGCCAAACAGGGGATCAGCCCCAGCATTTT. The chain joins TRBV29-1 to TRBJ1-5, with 7 positions matching TRBD1. CDR1 and CDR2 from the germline V gene are SQVTM and ANQGSEA. The CDR3 runs to 12 residues. Trimming took 7 bases from V and 5 from J; bases not matched to a gene: 5.

This chain connects TRBV27 to TRBJ1-5; tentatively, D is TRBD1 (6 bases). V shed 7 bases and J shed 2 bases, with 12 bases lying between them. Germline V CDR1 and CDR2: MNHEY, SMNVEV (reference sequence). This CDR3 has 14 residues. CDR3 coding DNA: TGTGCCAGCAAGGCGGACAGTGGCAATCAGCCCCAGCATTTT. Its translation: CASKADSGNQPQHF.

This clone was observed a single time. The chain carries TRBV6-6 and TRBJ2-3, with TRBD2 matching 10 bases. The germline CDR1 and CDR2 sequences are MNHNY and SVGAGI (reference sequence). The V gene end was trimmed by 5 bases and the J gene end by 1 base; junction bases not matched to a gene: 3. CDR3 length: 15 residues. As DNA, the CDR3 is TGTGCCAGCAGTCCCGGACTAGCGGGCACAGATACGCAGTATTTT. Protein sequence: CASSPGLAGTDTQYF.

This chain joins TRBV5-1 and TRBJ1-4, with TRBD1 identical over 9 bases. Germline assignment: CDR1 SGHRS and CDR2 YFSETQ. CDR3 size: 14 residues. The V segment lost 4 bases and the J segment 8 bases; nucleotides outside the gene matches: 6. The CDR3 coding sequence is TGCGCCAGCAGCGGTACAGGGGGCTCGGAAAAACTGTTTTTT. This sequence encodes CASSGTGGSEKLFF.

The V gene is TRBV7-7, the J gene TRBJ2-1; D is perhaps TRBD1 (6 bases). Germline CDR1 is SSHAT and CDR2 is FNYEAQ (reference sequence). The CDR3 contains 13 residues. Trimming stripped 5 bases from V and 7 bases from J, with 12 bases between. The CDR3 nucleotides read TGTGCCAGCAGCAGGGGGTGGGGGAATGAGCAGTTCTTC. Its translation is CASSRGWGNEQFF.

The chain joins TRBV28 to TRBJ2-7; TRBD2 matches 7 bases. Germline V CDR1 and CDR2: MDHEN, SYDVKM. This CDR3 is 14 amino acids long. The trim removed 2 bases at V and 3 bases at J, leaving 4 bases unmatched. The CDR3 is CASSLIASGYEQYF. CDR3 DNA sequence: TGTGCCAGCAGTTTAATAGCTAGCGGCTACGAGCAGTACTTC.

CDR3 bases: TGTGCCAGCAGTGAGGGACAGGGCCGCGGGGCCAACGTCCTGACTTTC. Its translation: CASSEGQGRGANVLTF. This chain uses TRBV6-1 with TRBJ2-6; 9 positions agree with TRBD1. The V gene end was trimmed by 3 bases and the J gene end by 4 bases; junction bases not matched to a gene: 4. The CDR3 is 16 residues long. CDR1 and CDR2 (germline): MNHNS, SASEGT.

The rearrangement joins TRBV4-2 to TRBJ2-5, with 10 bases that match TRBD2. After removal of 4 bases from V and 3 bases from J, the junction contained 2 bases not matched to a gene. Germline assignment: CDR1 LGHNA and CDR2 YNFKEQ. CDR3 length: 14 amino acids. CDR3 nucleotides: TGTGCCAGCAGCCCGGGACTAGCGAAAGAGACCCAGTACTTC. Amino acids: CASSPGLAKETQYF.

The V and J genes are TRBV18 and TRBJ2-7, with D possibly being TRBD1 (6 bases). The CDR3 extends over 14 amino acids. Germline CDR1 reads KGHSH; CDR2 reads LQKENI. Trimming shortened V by 1 base and J by 3 bases, and 10 bases separated the two germline ends. CDR3 in DNA: TGTGCCAGCTCACCACTCGCACAGGGCTACGAGCAGTACTTC. Its translation: CASSPLAQGYEQYF.